One sample yielded the 18 T cell receptor beta chains listed below, sequenced in a study of CD8+ T cells in alopecia areata. Peripheral blood, together with lesional scalp punch biopsies, was collected from alopecia areata patients. Isolated RNA was reverse transcribed into cDNA used as the sequencing template. Clones were read by immunoSEQ multiplex PCR, and TCRdb kept only the in-frame ones, dropping some. The data show more than 10,000 clones, with approximately 60% seen just once and 7.5% to 10% held by the top ten. The material was skin, obtained at week 0. The receptor source for this set is a human donor with alopecia areata.

The V gene is TRBV6-6, the J gene TRBJ1-4; 7 nucleotides line up with TRBD1. The trim removed 6 bases at V and 12 bases at J, leaving 13 bases unmatched. The V gene's germline CDR1 is MNHNY and CDR2 SVGAGI (reference sequence). The CDR3 runs 14 residues. The chain's CDR3 is CASRTGTVQGELFF. The CDR3 DNA is TGTGCCAGCAGAACCGGGACAGTACAAGGGGAACTGTTTTTT.

The chain couples TRBV5-1 to TRBJ2-7, with 11 bases that match TRBD1. With V trimmed by 3 bases and J by 3 bases, 2 bases remained unmatched. CDR3 length equals 14 residues. CDR1 and CDR2 from the germline V gene are SGHRS and YFSETQ. The CDR3 DNA is TGCGCCAGCAGCTGGACAGGGGGCGACTACGAGCAGTACTTC. It translates to CASSWTGGDYEQYF. Variable domain in full (rest from reference TRBV5-1 and TRBJ2-7): KAGVTQTPRYLIKTRGQQVTLSCSPISGHRSVSWYQQTPGQGLQFLFEYFSETQRNKGNFPGRFSGRQFSNSRSEMNVSTLELGDSALYLCASSWTGGDYEQYFGPGTRLTVT.

The J gene is TRBJ2-1, the V gene TRBV30, with TRBD2 matching 11 bases. J lost 7 bases, V lost 4 bases, and 3 bases had no gene match. The CDR3 is made up of 13 amino acids. The V gene's germline CDR1 is GTSNPN and CDR2 SVGIG (reference sequence). Here the CDR3 reads CAWNSGGANEQFF. Written as DNA, the CDR3 is TGTGCCTGGAATAGCGGGGGGGCAAATGAGCAGTTCTTC. The full variable domain, completed using reference TRBV30 and TRBJ2-1, is SQTIHQWPATLVQPVGSPLSLECTVEGTSNPNLYWYRQAAGRGLQLLFYSVGIGQISSEVPQNLSASRPQDRQFILSSKKLLLSDSGFYLCAWNSGGANEQFFGPGTRLTVL.

This clone was observed a few times. The chain is built from TRBV29-1 and TRBJ2-5; D might be TRBD1 (7 bases). CDR3 length: 14 residues. In germline, CDR1 is SQVTM, CDR2 ANQGSEA. V was shortened by 2 bases and J by 6 bases, with 16 bases between the two germline ends. The CDR3 protein is CSVEPQQGRQTQYF. The CDR3 nucleotides are TGCAGCGTTGAACCCCAACAGGGGAGGCAGACCCAGTACTTC.

V and J are TRBV6-6 and TRBJ2-5; D gene uncertain. The CDR3 is 14 residues long. Germline V gene sequence: CDR1 MNHNY, CDR2 SVGAGI (reference sequence). V lost 0 bases and J 5 bases, leaving 10 bases between the germline ends. This chain's CDR3 is CASSYSGVVETQYF. Here the CDR3 DNA reads TGTGCCAGCAGTTACTCGGGTGTCGTTGAGACCCAGTACTTC.

The chain combines TRBV29-1 with TRBJ2-1; a possible D gene is TRBD1 (7 bases). V lost 8 bases, J lost 2 bases, and 19 bases lay in between. The CDR3 is 15 residues long. CDR1 SQVTM and CDR2 ANQGSEA come from the germline V gene. Written as DNA, the CDR3 is TGCAGCACCCCACGAGGGGGCGGGACCTACAATGAGCAGTTCTTC. Its translation is CSTPRGGGTYNEQFF.

The chain joins TRBV5-1 to TRBJ2-3; 8 bases fit TRBD2. The length of the CDR3 is 16 residues. Germline CDR1 SGHRS, CDR2 YFSETQ. V trimming: 6 bases; J trimming: 4 bases; junction bases outside the gene matches: 13. CDR3 nucleotides: TGCGCCAGCACCCTCCGAGAAGCGGGGGAATCAGATACGCAGTATTTT. Its protein product is CASTLREAGESDTQYF.

This rearrangement joins TRBV6-5 to TRBJ1-1; D perhaps matches TRBD1 (6 bases). Germline V CDR1 and CDR2: MNHEY, SVGAGI. CDR3 length: 16 amino acids. Trimming stripped 4 bases from V and 5 bases from J, with 20 bases between. The CDR3 here is CASSSFRGRGRTEAFF. CDR3 nucleotide sequence: TGTGCCAGCAGTTCCTTTCGAGGCAGGGGAAGAACTGAAGCTTTCTTT.

This clone was picked up a small number of times. The chain combines TRBV6-5 with TRBJ1-2; a weak D match, TRBD1 (6 bases). The germline V and J ends were trimmed by 5 bases and 6 bases, with 13 bases remaining between them. The CDR3 runs to 13 residues. Germline V gene sequence: CDR1 MNHEY, CDR2 SVGAGI. The CDR3, as DNA: TGTGCCAGCAGTAAAACAGGGTACCATGGCTACACCTTC. Translated: CASSKTGYHGYTF.

The rearrangement links TRBV28 to TRBJ2-3; D could derive from TRBD1 or TRBD2 (5 bases each). The length of the CDR3 is 14 residues. Germline CDR1 is MDHEN and CDR2 is SYDVKM. The V gene lost 6 bases and the J gene lost 2 bases, with 12 bases spanning the gap. CDR3 coding DNA: TGTGCCAGCAGACCTTGGGGGTCCACAGATACGCAGTATTTT. Translation gives CASRPWGSTDTQYF.

By proportion, this clone is medium-sized. This chain links TRBV21-1 with TRBJ1-1. TRBV21-1 is labeled a pseudogene. There are 14 residues in the CDR3. In DNA form, the CDR3 reads TGTGCCAGCAGCAATGGCCAGACGAACACTGAAGCTTTCTTT. Protein product: CASSNGQTNTEAFF.

The chain uses TRBV19 and TRBJ1-5, with unresolved D. This CDR3 contains 12 residues. Between the trimmed V and J ends, which lost 2 bases and 7 bases, there was a span of 6 bases. CDR1 is LNHDA, CDR2 SQIVND, per germline (reference sequence). This CDR3 is CASSIRYQPQHF. DNA for the CDR3: TGTGCCAGTAGTATAAGGTACCAGCCCCAGCATTTT.

This chain uses TRBV7-2 with TRBJ1-2, with D unresolved. The CDR3 contains 14 residues. V was pared by 0 bases and J by 4 bases, with 9 bases between. The germline V gene encodes CDR1 SGHTA and CDR2 FQGNSA. CDR3 bases: TGTGCCAGCAGCTTAGCGGTGACACCCTATGGCTACACCTTC. Its protein product is CASSLAVTPYGYTF.

This clone appeared once. The rearrangement uses TRBV6-5 and TRBJ2-1, with 8 bases aligning to TRBD2. Trimming took 6 bases from V and 2 from J; bases not matched to a gene: 3. The CDR3 length is 14 residues. CDR1 MNHEY and CDR2 SVGAGI come from the germline V gene. CDR3 nucleotide sequence: TGTGCCAGCAGGCAACTAGCGGCCTACAATGAGCAGTTCTTC. Translated: CASRQLAAYNEQFF.

There are a few counts of this clone. This chain uses TRBV29-1 with TRBJ1-1; D might be TRBD1 (5 bases). V was cut by 2 bases and J by 4 bases, with 11 bases left in between. The CDR3 totals 13 residues. Germline lookup yields CDR1 SQVTM and CDR2 ANQGSEA. The CDR3 protein is CSVEQMGGTEAFF. CDR3 bases: TGCAGCGTTGAACAAATGGGGGGCACTGAAGCTTTCTTT.

The CDR3 bases are TGTGCCAGCAGCGCCCCGGGACACACCTATGGCTACACCTTC. Protein sequence: CASSAPGHTYGYTF. The chain is built from TRBV5-6 and TRBJ1-2; D may be TRBD1 (6 bases). The CDR3 has 14 residues. Trimming left V 4 bases short and J 4 bases short, with 14 bases between. CDR1 SGHDT and CDR2 YYEEEE come from the germline V gene.

This clone appeared a single time. The gene calls are TRBV27 and TRBJ1-5; 9 positions agree with TRBD1. Losses at the gene ends were 0 bases for V and 3 bases for J; bases not matched to a gene: 3. CDR3 length equals 16 residues. CDR1 and CDR2 from the germline V gene are MNHEY and SMNVEV (reference sequence). CDR3 region: CASSLSRQGVNQPQHF. In nucleotides, the CDR3 is TGTGCCAGCAGTTTATCTAGACAGGGGGTCAATCAGCCCCAGCATTTT.

This chain links TRBV6-6 with TRBJ1-2, with D possibly being TRBD1 (6 bases). From germline, CDR1 is MNHNY and CDR2 SVGAGI (reference sequence). This CDR3 has 14 residues. The ends were cut back, 5 bases at V and 2 bases at J, with 12 bases in the middle. The CDR3 here is CASSQGGINYGYTF. The DNA of the CDR3 is TGTGCCAGCAGTCAAGGGGGAATCAACTATGGCTACACCTTC.